A selection of T cell receptor beta chains follows, all from one sample in a study of naive and memory T cell subsets. TCRdb reanalysed the UMI-ligation and nested PCR reads using MiXCR and keeps one entry per CDR3 protein. The data hold approximately 82,000 distinct CDR3 sequences, with 7% observed a single time. The sample consisted of central memory CD4+ T cells from blood. These receptors originate from a human donor in good health. Both conserved end residues are part of each CDR3. Each record gives: V gene, CDR3 length, clone size, D gene, J gene, CDR3 protein, CDR3 DNA. D genes are given only for firm matches. Clone size is given for some rows only: seen once, a few or many times, or a class if the clone is expanded.

v_gene: TRBV6-2/TRBV6-3
len: 14
abundance: NA
d_gene: TRBD1
j_gene: TRBJ2-3
CDR3aa: CASSRHGQGPPQYF
CDR3nt: TGTGCCAGCAGTCGCCACGGACAGGGGCCGCCGCAGTATTTT

v_gene: TRBV20-1
len: 12
abundance: many
d_gene: NA
j_gene: TRBJ1-1
CDR3aa: CSAVRDGDEAFF
CDR3nt: TGCAGTGCGGTTAGGGACGGCGATGAAGCTTTCTTT

v_gene: TRBV20-1
len: 14
abundance: many
d_gene: TRBD1
j_gene: TRBJ2-7
CDR3aa: CSALRQGLSYEQYF
CDR3nt: TGCAGTGCCCTCCGACAGGGTTTATCCTACGAGCAGTACTTC

v_gene: TRBV20-1
len: 14
abundance: many
d_gene: TRBD1
j_gene: TRBJ2-1
CDR3aa: CSATGTGIYNEQFF
CDR3nt: TGCAGTGCTACCGGGACAGGAATATACAATGAGCAGTTCTTC

v_gene: TRBV7-2
len: 23
abundance: few
d_gene: TRBD2
j_gene: TRBJ2-6
CDR3aa: CASSPWTSGRVLQSDSGANVLTF
CDR3nt: TGTGCCAGCAGCCCATGGACTAGCGGGAGAGTATTACAATCCGACTCTGGGGCCAACGTCCTGACTTTC

v_gene: TRBV5-1
len: 15
abundance: many
d_gene: TRBD1
j_gene: TRBJ1-1
CDR3aa: CASSSWTGGSTEAFF
CDR3nt: TGCGCCAGCAGCTCCTGGACAGGGGGTAGCACTGAAGCTTTCTTT

v_gene: TRBV6-2/TRBV6-3
len: 14
abundance: NA
d_gene: NA
j_gene: TRBJ2-7
CDR3aa: CASSYHGSLNEQYF
CDR3nt: TGTGCCAGCAGTTACCACGGGAGTCTTAACGAGCAGTACTTC

v_gene: TRBV7-2
len: 16
abundance: NA
d_gene: TRBD2
j_gene: TRBJ2-1
CDR3aa: CASSRSGSGTYNEQFF
CDR3nt: TGTGCCAGCAGCCGTAGCGGGAGTGGGACCTACAATGAGCAGTTCTTC

v_gene: TRBV24-1
len: 15
abundance: NA
d_gene: NA
j_gene: TRBJ2-3
CDR3aa: CATSDFVRSTDTQYF
CDR3nt: TGTGCCACCAGTGATTTCGTCAGAAGCACAGATACGCAGTATTTT

v_gene: TRBV5-5
len: 13
abundance: many
d_gene: NA
j_gene: TRBJ2-7
CDR3aa: CASSPSDGYEQYF
CDR3nt: TGTGCCAGCAGCCCCTCAGACGGTTACGAGCAGTACTTC

v_gene: TRBV12-3/TRBV12-4
len: 15
abundance: few
d_gene: NA
j_gene: TRBJ2-2
CDR3aa: CASSSYGTFTGELFF
CDR3nt: TGTGCCAGCAGTTCTTACGGGACCTTCACCGGGGAGCTGTTTTTT

v_gene: TRBV18
len: 14
abundance: few
d_gene: NA
j_gene: TRBJ2-7
CDR3aa: CASSPEVIRYEQYF
CDR3nt: TGTGCCAGCTCACCAGAGGTGATTCGGTACGAGCAGTACTTC

v_gene: TRBV7-2
len: 14
abundance: NA
d_gene: NA
j_gene: TRBJ1-1
CDR3aa: CASSGYGGGTEAFF
CDR3nt: TGTGCCAGCAGCGGCTACGGGGGGGGTACTGAAGCTTTCTTT

v_gene: TRBV6-5
len: 13
abundance: many
d_gene: NA
j_gene: TRBJ2-7
CDR3aa: CASSPTRHYEQYF
CDR3nt: TGTGCCAGCAGTCCGACGCGGCACTACGAGCAGTACTTC

v_gene: TRBV7-8
len: 16
abundance: many
d_gene: TRBD2
j_gene: TRBJ2-3
CDR3aa: CASSLDRREGTDTQYF
CDR3nt: TGTGCCAGCAGCTTAGATCGTCGGGAGGGGACAGATACGCAGTATTTT

v_gene: TRBV24-1
len: 15
abundance: NA
d_gene: TRBD2
j_gene: TRBJ2-1
CDR3aa: CATSGGRAGIDEQFF
CDR3nt: TGTGCCACCAGTGGCGGGAGGGCCGGTATTGATGAGCAGTTCTTC

v_gene: TRBV12-3/TRBV12-4
len: 14
abundance: many
d_gene: NA
j_gene: TRBJ1-4
CDR3aa: CASRKTGTSEKLFF
CDR3nt: TGTGCCAGCAGGAAGACGGGGACTTCTGAAAAACTGTTTTTT

v_gene: TRBV6-5
len: 14
abundance: many
d_gene: TRBD1
j_gene: TRBJ1-2
CDR3aa: CASSSHRGKSGYTF
CDR3nt: TGTGCCAGCAGTAGCCACAGGGGGAAGAGCGGCTACACCTTC

v_gene: TRBV6-2/TRBV6-3
len: 17
abundance: few
d_gene: TRBD2
j_gene: TRBJ2-1
CDR3aa: CASSYSGSGGAYNEQFF
CDR3nt: TGTGCCAGCAGTTACTCGGGCAGCGGGGGGGCCTACAATGAGCAGTTCTTC

v_gene: TRBV9
len: 15
abundance: many
d_gene: NA
j_gene: TRBJ2-3
CDR3aa: CASSPAGQTTDTQYF
CDR3nt: TGTGCCAGCTCCCCGGCGGGACAGACTACAGATACGCAGTATTTT

v_gene: TRBV15
len: 12
abundance: many
d_gene: TRBD1
j_gene: TRBJ1-5
CDR3aa: CATSMGQRSQHF
CDR3nt: TGTGCCACCAGCATGGGACAGCGTTCCCAGCATTTT

v_gene: TRBV5-1
len: 14
abundance: many
d_gene: TRBD1
j_gene: TRBJ1-4
CDR3aa: CASSFTGGNEKLFF
CDR3nt: TGCGCCAGCAGCTTTACAGGGGGGAATGAAAAACTGTTTTTT

v_gene: TRBV7-8
len: 18
abundance: few
d_gene: TRBD2
j_gene: TRBJ2-4
CDR3aa: CASSLVSGGVLAKNIQYF
CDR3nt: TGTGCCAGCAGCTTAGTATCCGGGGGGGTCTTAGCCAAAAACATTCAGTACTTC

v_gene: TRBV3-1
len: 15
abundance: NA
d_gene: TRBD1
j_gene: TRBJ2-7
CDR3aa: CASSQGGQGSYEQYF
CDR3nt: TGTGCCAGCAGCCAAGGTGGACAGGGGTCCTACGAGCAGTACTTC

v_gene: TRBV11-3
len: 14
abundance: few
d_gene: NA
j_gene: TRBJ2-2
CDR3aa: CASSWGGSTGELFF
CDR3nt: TGTGCCAGCAGCTGGGGGGGCTCAACCGGGGAGCTGTTTTTT

v_gene: TRBV7-3
len: 16
abundance: few
d_gene: TRBD2
j_gene: TRBJ2-1
CDR3aa: CASSSQGTSGYNEQFF
CDR3nt: TGTGCCAGCAGCTCCCAGGGGACTAGCGGTTACAATGAGCAGTTCTTC

v_gene: TRBV7-9
len: 15
abundance: NA
d_gene: NA
j_gene: TRBJ2-1
CDR3aa: CASSLRRGADNEQFF
CDR3nt: TGTGCCAGCAGCTTACGGCGCGGGGCAGACAATGAGCAGTTCTTC

v_gene: TRBV5-1
len: 16
abundance: NA
d_gene: TRBD1
j_gene: TRBJ2-7
CDR3aa: CASSHTGTGGDYEQYF
CDR3nt: TGCGCCAGCAGCCATACCGGGACAGGGGGCGACTACGAGCAGTACTTC

v_gene: TRBV15
len: 14
abundance: few
d_gene: TRBD1
j_gene: TRBJ2-5
CDR3aa: CATSSGQIEETQYF
CDR3nt: TGTGCCACCAGCTCGGGACAGATTGAAGAGACCCAGTACTTC

v_gene: TRBV28
len: 15
abundance: few
d_gene: NA
j_gene: TRBJ2-3
CDR3aa: CASSSLRQRLDTQYF
CDR3nt: TGTGCCAGCAGCTCGCTCCGCCAGCGTTTAGATACGCAGTATTTT

v_gene: TRBV12-3/TRBV12-4
len: 11
abundance: few
d_gene: TRBD2
j_gene: TRBJ2-7
CDR3aa: CASGRAREQYF
CDR3nt: TGTGCCAGCGGGAGGGCCCGCGAGCAGTACTTC

v_gene: TRBV2
len: 13
abundance: many
d_gene: NA
j_gene: TRBJ1-2
CDR3aa: CASRVDISYGYTF
CDR3nt: TGTGCCAGCAGGGTCGACATCAGCTATGGCTACACCTTC

v_gene: TRBV28
len: 14
abundance: many
d_gene: NA
j_gene: TRBJ1-5
CDR3aa: CASITGGVNQPQHF
CDR3nt: TGTGCCAGCATTACGGGAGGAGTCAATCAGCCCCAGCATTTT

v_gene: TRBV24-1
len: 13
abundance: NA
d_gene: TRBD2
j_gene: TRBJ2-1
CDR3aa: CATSGSGRNEQFF
CDR3nt: TGTGCCACCAGTGGTAGCGGGAGGAATGAGCAGTTCTTC

v_gene: TRBV12-3/TRBV12-4
len: 13
abundance: many
d_gene: TRBD1
j_gene: TRBJ1-1
CDR3aa: CASQGQQNTEAFF
CDR3nt: TGTGCCAGCCAGGGACAGCAGAACACTGAAGCTTTCTTT

v_gene: TRBV12-3/TRBV12-4
len: 16
abundance: NA
d_gene: NA
j_gene: TRBJ2-4
CDR3aa: CASSLGFWAAKNIQYF
CDR3nt: TGTGCCAGCAGTTTAGGTTTCTGGGCAGCCAAAAACATTCAGTACTTC

v_gene: TRBV12-3/TRBV12-4
len: 15
abundance: NA
d_gene: TRBD1
j_gene: TRBJ1-5
CDR3aa: CASSGTGHSNQPQHF
CDR3nt: TGTGCCAGCAGCGGGACAGGCCATAGCAATCAGCCCCAGCATTTT

v_gene: TRBV12-3/TRBV12-4
len: 13
abundance: many
d_gene: NA
j_gene: TRBJ2-1
CDR3aa: CASRLGLGNEQFF
CDR3nt: TGTGCCAGCAGGTTGGGCCTCGGCAATGAGCAGTTCTTC

v_gene: TRBV7-8
len: 16
abundance: NA
d_gene: TRBD2
j_gene: TRBJ2-5
CDR3aa: CASSPKRGGLEETQYF
CDR3nt: TGTGCCAGCAGCCCAAAGCGGGGGGGCCTGGAAGAGACCCAGTACTTC